Presented here are 28 T cell receptor beta chains from one specimen sequenced in a study of cytomegalovirus exposure and HLA in healthy donors. Profiling relied on immunoSEQ multiplex PCR, and the TCRdb table lists in-frame clones only, not all of them. The sample contains around 190,000 clones, approximately 86% of which appear only once. The sample comprised PBMCs. These receptors were collected from a man aged 25-45 years in good health and CMV-seropositive.

The chain recombines TRBV28 with TRBJ2-7; possible D gene TRBD1, 5 bases. Trimming took 6 bases from V and 3 from J, leaving 9 bases between them. Germline CDR1 MDHEN, CDR2 SYDVKM. The CDR3 loop spans 12 amino acids. CDR3: CASRSRDYEQYF. CDR3 bases: TGTGCCAGCAGGAGCAGGGACTACGAGCAGTACTTC.

J is TRBJ2-3 and V is TRBV9, with D tentatively TRBD1 (6 bases). CDR3 length: 16 residues. Germline CDR1 SGDLS, CDR2 YYNGEE. Trimming left V 3 bases short and J 2 bases short, with 16 bases between. The CDR3 here is CASSGGGGGFTDTQYF. The CDR3 region has the DNA TGTGCCAGCAGCGGAGGGGGTGGGGGATTCACAGATACGCAGTATTTT.

J is TRBJ2-7 and V is TRBV2; TRBD1 aligns across 7 bases. There are 13 residues in the CDR3. J lost 4 bases, V lost 6 bases, and 6 bases had no gene match. Germline CDR1 reads SNHLY; CDR2 reads FYNNEI. In DNA, the CDR3 is TGTGCCAGCAGCGTCGACAGGGTATACGAGCAGTACTTC. The encoded protein is CASSVDRVYEQYF.

The rearrangement uses TRBV6-5 and TRBJ1-6; TRBD1 aligns across 7 bases. This CDR3 comprises 13 residues. With 8 bases clipped from V and 7 bases from J, the junction kept 5 bases outside the gene matches. The germline CDR1 and CDR2 sequences are MNHEY and SVGAGI. CDR3 sequence reads: CASCGQANSPLHF. The DNA of the CDR3 is TGTGCCAGCTGTGGACAGGCCAATTCACCCCTCCACTTT.

The rearrangement joins TRBV7-6 to TRBJ2-1, with D perhaps assigned TRBD1 or TRBD2 (6 bases each). V was trimmed by 0 bases and J by 8 bases, leaving 8 bases between them. Germline V lookup: CDR1 SGHVS, CDR2 FNYEAQ. This CDR3 region has 13 residues. The CDR3 sequence: CASSLARGDEQFF. CDR3 DNA sequence: TGTGCCAGCAGCTTAGCTAGGGGGGATGAGCAGTTCTTC.

The rearrangement links TRBV5-4 to TRBJ1-6; D perhaps matches TRBD1 (5 bases). This CDR3 is 14 amino acids long. CDR1 is SGHNT, CDR2 YYREEE, per germline (reference sequence). Trimming removed 3 bases at V and 6 bases at J, with 10 bases between. The CDR3 region has the DNA TGTGCCAGCAGCTACGGAGGGGTTAATTCACCCCTCCACTTT. This encodes CASSYGGVNSPLHF.

The chain couples TRBV10-3 to TRBJ1-2; the D is unclear. V was trimmed by 3 bases and J by 4 bases, leaving 9 bases between them. The germline CDR1 and CDR2 sequences are ENHRY and SYGVKD. The length of the CDR3 is 13 residues. The CDR3 DNA follows: TGTGCCATCAGTGACCCGGTTTCCTATGGCTACACCTTC. Translation: CAISDPVSYGYTF.

The table lists this clone with a few counts. The chain recombines TRBV5-1 with TRBJ2-7; D call uncertain. Germline CDR1 reads SGHRS; CDR2 reads YFSETQ. Trimming took off 5 bases at V and 0 bases at J, with 12 bases between the two ends. The CDR3 is 14 amino acids. Here the CDR3 DNA reads TGCGCCAGCAGTTTCCAGCTAAGCTCCTACGAGCAGTACTTC. Amino acids: CASSFQLSSYEQYF.

The chain recombines TRBV7-6 with TRBJ2-7, with 9 positions matching TRBD1. The J segment lost 2 bases and the V segment lost 3 bases, leaving 11 bases of the junction unmatched. The V gene's germline CDR1 is SGHVS and CDR2 FNYEAQ. The CDR3 contains 17 residues. CDR3 sequence (DNA): TGTGCCAGCAGCTTGGCTGCTACAGGGGGCTCAGCCTACGAGCAGTACTTC. This encodes CASSLAATGGSAYEQYF. Supplemented by reference TRBV7-6 and TRBJ2-7, the full variable domain reads GAGVSQSPRYKVTKRGQDVALRCDPISGHVSLYWYRQALGQGPEFLTYFNYEAQQDKSGLPNDRFSAERPEGSISTLTIQRTEQRDSAMYRCASSLAATGGSAYEQYFGPGTRLTVT.

The genes are TRBV6-4 and TRBJ2-3, with 7 bases aligning to TRBD2. The V and J ends lost 3 bases and 1 base, in that order; junction bases with no gene match: 1. The germline V gene encodes CDR1 MRHNA and CDR2 SNTAGT. This CDR3 comprises 14 residues. The CDR3 coding sequence is TGTGCCAGCAGTGAGGGAGGGGGCACAGATACGCAGTATTTT. Translating it yields CASSEGGGTDTQYF.

The chain joins TRBV4-3 to TRBJ1-5; D possibly corresponds to TRBD1 (6 bases). Per germline, CDR1 LGHNA and CDR2 YSLEER. The CDR3 consists of 16 residues. The V and J ends lost 4 bases and 4 bases respectively, with 17 bases between them. In DNA form, the CDR3 reads TGCGCCAGCAGCCTATTCCACAGGGATCGGAATCAGCCCCAGCATTTT. This codes for CASSLFHRDRNQPQHF.

V usage is TRBV5-4 and J usage is TRBJ2-7; 7 bases map to TRBD2. The CDR3 runs to 14 residues. V lost 3 bases and J lost 4; bases outside the gene matches: 7. Germline CDR1 is SGHNT and CDR2 is YYREEE (reference sequence). In DNA form, the CDR3 reads TGTGCCAGCAGCTCCTTGGGGGGGTCTTACGAGCAGTACTTC. This sequence encodes CASSSLGGSYEQYF.

This chain links TRBV13 with TRBJ1-2; D is ambiguous. The CDR3 is 13 residues long. The germline V and J ends were trimmed by 5 bases and 2 bases, with 9 bases remaining between them. The germline V gene has CDR1 PRHDT and CDR2 FYEKMQ (reference sequence). CDR3 amino acids: CASSPGGNYGYTF. As DNA, the CDR3 is TGTGCCAGCAGCCCGGGAGGGAACTATGGCTACACCTTC. The whole variable domain, remainder taken from reference TRBV13 and TRBJ1-2, is AAGVIQSPRHLIKEKRETATLKCYPIPRHDTVYWYQQGPGQDPQFLISFYEKMQSDKGSIPDRFSAQQFSDYHSELNMSSLELGDSALYFCASSPGGNYGYTFGSGTRLTVV.

The rearrangement joins TRBV6-1 to TRBJ1-1; D remains ambiguous. Trimming stripped 1 base from V and 1 base from J, with 10 bases between. The CDR3 extends over 15 amino acids. Germline V gene lookup returns CDR1 MNHNS and CDR2 SASEGT. CDR3 sequence: CASSEGPLRNTEAFF. CDR3 sequence (DNA): TGTGCCAGCAGTGAAGGTCCCCTCAGGAACACTGAAGCTTTCTTT.

The V gene is TRBV2, the J gene TRBJ1-3, with D perhaps matching TRBD1 (6 bases). CDR1 is SNHLY and CDR2 is FYNNEI in the germline V gene. The CDR3 length is 16 residues. The V gene lost 5 bases and the J gene lost 0 bases, with 14 bases spanning the gap. CDR3 in amino acids: CASSFRGFNSGNTIYF. In nucleotides, the CDR3 is TGTGCCAGCAGTTTCAGGGGATTTAACTCTGGAAACACCATATATTTT.

This clone turned up a few times. The chain carries TRBV7-2 and TRBJ1-5; D gene ambiguous. The CDR3 runs 15 residues. Trimming shortened V by 8 bases and J by 2 bases, and 16 bases separated the two germline ends. CDR1 is SGHTA, CDR2 FQGNSA, per germline. The chain's CDR3 is CASARGSGGNQPQHF. CDR3 bases: TGTGCCAGCGCTCGAGGTTCAGGTGGCAATCAGCCCCAGCATTTT.

The chain combines TRBV11-2 with TRBJ1-2; TRBD1 agrees at 9 bases. CDR1 and CDR2 (germline): SGHAT, FQNNGV. The CDR3 length is 15 residues. Losses at the gene ends were 5 bases for V and 4 bases for J; bases not matched to a gene: 8. CDR3 in DNA: TGTGCCAGCAGCGCCCCGGGACAGGGCAGCTATGGCTACACCTTC. Translated, it gives CASSAPGQGSYGYTF.

This chain joins TRBV6-1 and TRBJ2-2, with D possibly being TRBD1 (6 bases). Trimming removed 4 bases from V and 5 bases from J, with 14 bases in between. The CDR3 has 15 amino acids. Looked up from germline, CDR1 is MNHNS and CDR2 is SASEGT. Here the CDR3 reads CASSAGQPGTGELFF. The CDR3 DNA sequence: TGTGCCAGCAGTGCCGGACAGCCGGGAACCGGGGAGCTGTTTTTT.

The chain recombines TRBV4-3 with TRBJ2-7; D remains unclear. CDR3 length: 15 amino acids. V lost 0 bases, J lost 3 bases, and 12 bases lay in between. Germline CDR1 LGHNA, CDR2 YSLEER. The CDR3 sequence is CASSQDLYSNYEQYF. The CDR3 DNA reads as TGCGCCAGCAGCCAAGATTTATACTCAAACTACGAGCAGTACTTC.

The chain joins TRBV9 to TRBJ1-1; D is undetermined. CDR1 and CDR2 (germline): SGDLS, YYNGEE. The CDR3 consists of 13 residues. V was clipped by 0 bases and J by 8 bases, with 11 bases between them. As DNA, the CDR3 is TGTGCCAGCAGCGTAGGTCTGGGTGTGGAAGCTTTCTTT. Its protein is CASSVGLGVEAFF.

The chain uses TRBV9 and TRBJ2-7; no firm D call. V was trimmed by 4 bases and J by 6 bases, leaving 11 bases between them. Germline CDR1 SGDLS, CDR2 YYNGEE. This CDR3 has 12 residues. CDR3: CASSTDPSEQYF. As DNA, the CDR3 is TGTGCCAGCAGCACAGACCCGTCCGAGCAGTACTTC.

The chain is built from TRBV7-9 and TRBJ2-1; tentatively, D is TRBD1 or TRBD2 (5 bases each). V gave up 1 base and J gave up 1 base, with 17 bases separating them. The CDR3 totals 18 residues. Per the germline V gene, CDR1 is SEHNR and CDR2 is FQNEAQ (reference sequence). CDR3 sequence reads: CASSLEKGRGWSYNEQFF. In DNA, the CDR3 is TGTGCCAGCAGCTTAGAGAAGGGGCGCGGGTGGTCCTACAATGAGCAGTTCTTC. Filled out from reference TRBV7-9 and TRBJ2-1, the complete variable domain reads DTGVSQNPRHKITKRGQNVTFRCDPISEHNRLYWYRQTLGQGPEFLTYFQNEAQLEKSRLLSDRFSAERPKGSFSTLEIQRTEQGDSAMYLCASSLEKGRGWSYNEQFFGPGTRLTVL.

This clone is a singleton in its sample. The chain combines TRBV6-5 with TRBJ2-2; D unresolved. Between the trimmed V and J ends, which lost 0 bases and 6 bases, there was a span of 8 bases. Germline V gene lookup returns CDR1 MNHEY and CDR2 SVGAGI. The CDR3 runs to 14 residues. CDR3 in DNA: TGTGCCAGCAGTTACTCACCTGGGTCCGGGGAGCTGTTTTTT. It yields the protein CASSYSPGSGELFF.

This chain uses TRBV18 with TRBJ1-1; 7 nucleotides align to TRBD1. CDR1 KGHSH and CDR2 LQKENI come from the germline V gene. V gave up 3 bases and J gave up 1 base; unmatched junction bases: 5. This CDR3 comprises 15 residues. The DNA of the CDR3 is TGTGCCAGCTCACCCGTTCAGGGGGGGAACACTGAAGCTTTCTTT. This translates into CASSPVQGGNTEAFF.

The rearrangement links TRBV6-1 to TRBJ1-2, with D possibly TRBD1 on 5 matching bases. V shed 3 bases and J shed 5 bases, with 19 bases lying between them. This CDR3 spans 16 amino acids. Germline V CDR1 and CDR2: MNHNS, SASEGT. CDR3 in DNA: TGTGCCAGCAGTGATATCACGAAAGGGGCGCTATATGGCTACACCTTC. Its translation: CASSDITKGALYGYTF.

This chain connects TRBV28 to TRBJ1-1; TRBD1 matches 7 bases. Germline CDR1 MDHEN, CDR2 SYDVKM. This CDR3 contains 15 residues. After removal of 5 bases from V and 2 bases from J, the junction contained 8 bases not matched to a gene. DNA of the CDR3: TGTGCCAGCAGTCCCCCGACAGGGATAAACACTGAAGCTTTCTTT. Translating it yields CASSPPTGINTEAFF.

V is TRBV27 and J is TRBJ1-1, with D possibly TRBD1 on 5 matching bases. The ends were cut back, 6 bases at V and 0 bases at J, with 14 bases in the middle. Germline assignment: CDR1 MNHEY and CDR2 SMNVEV (reference sequence). The CDR3 length is 15 residues. The CDR3 protein is CASRGRASMNTEAFF. The DNA for the CDR3 is TGTGCCAGCAGGGGACGGGCCTCCATGAACACTGAAGCTTTCTTT.

The chain uses TRBV5-6 and TRBJ2-3; TRBD2 agrees at 9 bases. Per the germline V gene, CDR1 is SGHDT and CDR2 is YYEEEE. With 4 bases clipped from V and 3 bases from J, the junction kept 9 bases outside the gene matches. This CDR3 is built from 16 residues. In nucleotides, the CDR3 is TGTGCCAGCAGCGATGTAGCGGGAGTGGGGACAGATACGCAGTATTTT. It encodes CASSDVAGVGTDTQYF.